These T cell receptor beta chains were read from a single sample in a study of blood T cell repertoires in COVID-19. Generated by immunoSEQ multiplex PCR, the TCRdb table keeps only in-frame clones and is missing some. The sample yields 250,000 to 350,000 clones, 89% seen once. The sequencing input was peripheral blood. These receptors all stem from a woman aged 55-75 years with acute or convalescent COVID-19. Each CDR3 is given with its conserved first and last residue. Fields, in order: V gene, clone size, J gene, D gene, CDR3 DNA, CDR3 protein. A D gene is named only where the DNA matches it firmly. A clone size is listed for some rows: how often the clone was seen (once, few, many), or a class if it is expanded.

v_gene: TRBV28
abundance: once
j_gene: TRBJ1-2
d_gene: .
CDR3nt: TGTGCCAGCAGTTTTTTGGCGGGGAACTATGGCTACACCTTC
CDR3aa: CASSFLAGNYGYTF

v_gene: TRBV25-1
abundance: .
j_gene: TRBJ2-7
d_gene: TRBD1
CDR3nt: TGTGCCAGCAGTGATAGGGACAGCGCCTACGAGCAGTACTTC
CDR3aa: CASSDRDSAYEQYF

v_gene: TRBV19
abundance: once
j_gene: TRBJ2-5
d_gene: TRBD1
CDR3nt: TGTGCCAGTAGGTTGGGACAGGGGGCGCGGGAGACCCAGTACTTC
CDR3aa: CASRLGQGARETQYF

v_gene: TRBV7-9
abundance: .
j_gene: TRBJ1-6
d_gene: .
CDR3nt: TGTGCCAGCAGGACGCAGGGCTATAATTCACCCCTCCACTTT
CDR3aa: CASRTQGYNSPLHF

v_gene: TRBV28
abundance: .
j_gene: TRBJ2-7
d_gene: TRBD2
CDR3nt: TGTGCCAGCAGTTCAACGGGACTAGCGTACGAGCAGTACTTC
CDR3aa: CASSSTGLAYEQYF

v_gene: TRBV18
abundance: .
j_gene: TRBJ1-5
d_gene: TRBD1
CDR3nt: TGTGCCAGCTCACCAGACAGGGGAGCAAATCAGCCCCAGCATTTT
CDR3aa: CASSPDRGANQPQHF

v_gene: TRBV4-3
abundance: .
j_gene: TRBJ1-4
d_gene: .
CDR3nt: TGCGCCAGCAGCCAAGTGAGTGTAGGGAGAACTTCCGAAAAACTGTTTTTT
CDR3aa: CASSQVSVGRTSEKLFF

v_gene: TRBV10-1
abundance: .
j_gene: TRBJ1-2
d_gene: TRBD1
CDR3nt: TGCGCCAGCAGTGCTAGGGACAGGGAGTTGATCGGCTACACCTTC
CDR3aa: CASSARDRELIGYTF

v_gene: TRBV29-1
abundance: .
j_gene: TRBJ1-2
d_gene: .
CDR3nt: TGCAGCGCCGACTCCGACGGTGTCTATGGCTACACCTTC
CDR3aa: CSADSDGVYGYTF

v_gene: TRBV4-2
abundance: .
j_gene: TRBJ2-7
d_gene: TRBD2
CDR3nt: TGTGCCAGCAGCCAAGATGGTAGCGGGGGGTCCTACGAGCAGTACTTC
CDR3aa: CASSQDGSGGSYEQYF

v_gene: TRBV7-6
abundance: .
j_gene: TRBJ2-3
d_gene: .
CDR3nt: TGTGCCAGCAGCCCCCTGGCGGCTAGCACAGATACGCAGTATTTT
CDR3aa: CASSPLAASTDTQYF

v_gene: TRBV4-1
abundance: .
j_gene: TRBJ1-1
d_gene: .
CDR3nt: TGCGCCAGCAGCAAACAGGGTAACACTGAAGCTTTCTTT
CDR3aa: CASSKQGNTEAFF

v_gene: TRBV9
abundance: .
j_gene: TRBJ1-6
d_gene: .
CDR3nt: TGTGCCAGCAGCGTAGACTGGACAGATAATTCACCCCTCCACTTT
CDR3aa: CASSVDWTDNSPLHF

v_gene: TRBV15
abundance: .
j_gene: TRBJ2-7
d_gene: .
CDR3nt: TGTGCCACCAGCAGAGATCGGGGGAGGTATGTCTACGAGCAGTACTTC
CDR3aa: CATSRDRGRYVYEQYF

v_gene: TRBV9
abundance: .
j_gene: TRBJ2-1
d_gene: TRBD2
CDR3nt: TGTGCCAGCAGCGTAGCCAAAGGACTAGCGGGGGGGCGCTCCTACAATGAGCAGTTCTTC
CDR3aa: CASSVAKGLAGGRSYNEQFF

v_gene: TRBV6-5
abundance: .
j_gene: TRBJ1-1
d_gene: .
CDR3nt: TGTGCCAGCAAGATACAGGGATCTGTGAACACTGAAGCTTTCTTT
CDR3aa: CASKIQGSVNTEAFF

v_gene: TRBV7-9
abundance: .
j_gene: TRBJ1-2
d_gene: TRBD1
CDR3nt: TGTGCCATTCCAGAGGGGGCGTTAGGCTATGGCTACACCTTC
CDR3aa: CAIPEGALGYGYTF

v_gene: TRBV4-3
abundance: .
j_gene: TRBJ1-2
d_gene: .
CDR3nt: TGCGCCAGCAGCCAAGTGGATCGTTCCAACAGCTATGGCTACACCTTC
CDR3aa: CASSQVDRSNSYGYTF

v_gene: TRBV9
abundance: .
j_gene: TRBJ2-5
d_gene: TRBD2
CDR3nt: TGTGCCAGCAGCGTTTCGACTAGCGGGGGGCTAGAGACCCAGTACTTC
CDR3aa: CASSVSTSGGLETQYF

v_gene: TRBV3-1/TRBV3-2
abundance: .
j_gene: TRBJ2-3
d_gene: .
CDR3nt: TGTGCCAGCAGCCAAGGGTACAGGAGAAACACAGATACGCAGTATTTT
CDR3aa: CASSQGYRRNTDTQYF

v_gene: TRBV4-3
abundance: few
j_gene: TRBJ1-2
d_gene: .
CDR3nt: TGCGCCAGCAGCCAAGGGATGGACACGCTGGGCGACTATGGCTACACCTTC
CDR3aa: CASSQGMDTLGDYGYTF

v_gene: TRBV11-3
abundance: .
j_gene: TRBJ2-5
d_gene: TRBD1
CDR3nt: TGTGCCAGCAGCACAGGGGGCCTAGAGACCCAGTACTTC
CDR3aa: CASSTGGLETQYF

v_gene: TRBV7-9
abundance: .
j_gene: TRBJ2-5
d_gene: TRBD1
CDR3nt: TGTGCCAGCAGCTCGAAGACAGGGCAAGAGACCCAGTACTTC
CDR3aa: CASSSKTGQETQYF

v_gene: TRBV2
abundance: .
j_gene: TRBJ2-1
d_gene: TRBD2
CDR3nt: TGTGCCAGCAGATCGGGACTAGCGGGAGTGGGGGGCTACAATGAGCAGTTCTTC
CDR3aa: CASRSGLAGVGGYNEQFF

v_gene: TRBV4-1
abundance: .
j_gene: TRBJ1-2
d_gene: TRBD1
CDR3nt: TGCGCCAGCAGCCCAGGGGGAGCCACCCATTATGGCTACACCTTC
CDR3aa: CASSPGGATHYGYTF

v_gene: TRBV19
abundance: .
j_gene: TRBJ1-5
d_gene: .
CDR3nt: TGTGCCAGTAATCCCAATAGGGGTGGCAATCAGCCCCAGCATTTT
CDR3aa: CASNPNRGGNQPQHF

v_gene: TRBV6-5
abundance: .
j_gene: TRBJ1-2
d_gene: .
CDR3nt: TGTGCCAGCAGCGATGGGCATGGCTACACCTTC
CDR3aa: CASSDGHGYTF

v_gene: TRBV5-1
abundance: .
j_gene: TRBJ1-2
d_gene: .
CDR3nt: TGCGCCAGCAGCTTGGCCGGCGGAGATAACTATGGCTACACCTTC
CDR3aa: CASSLAGGDNYGYTF

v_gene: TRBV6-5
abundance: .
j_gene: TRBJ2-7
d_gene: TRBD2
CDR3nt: TGTGCCAGCAGTATCCGACTAGCGGGAATTCACGAGCAGTACTTC
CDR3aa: CASSIRLAGIHEQYF

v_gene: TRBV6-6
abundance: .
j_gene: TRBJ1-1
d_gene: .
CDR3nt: TGTGCCAGCAGTCAATTGGACAGTTTGAACACTGAAGCTTTCTTT
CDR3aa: CASSQLDSLNTEAFF

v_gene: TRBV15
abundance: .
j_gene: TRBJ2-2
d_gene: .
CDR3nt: TGTGCCACCAGCAGAGGGCGGGGCGGGGCTGGGGAGCTGTTTTTT
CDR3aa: CATSRGRGGAGELFF

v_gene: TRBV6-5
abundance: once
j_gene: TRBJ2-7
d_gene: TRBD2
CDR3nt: TGTGCCAGCGGATCTAGCGGGGGCCACGAGCAGTACTTC
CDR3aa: CASGSSGGHEQYF